The T cell receptor (beta chain) under discussion was sequenced for a study of blood T cell repertoires in COVID-19. Here immunoSEQ multiplex PCR was the method, and the copy in TCRdb shows in-frame clones only, minus some. The sample includes about 220,000 clones, 70% to 90% of them seen just once. The CDR3 is made up of 12 amino acids. Between the trimmed V and J ends, which lost 3 bases and 6 bases, there was a span of 6 bases. The V gene's germline CDR1 is SEHNR and CDR2 FQNEAQ (reference sequence). This TCR came from a woman aged 45-65 years with acute COVID-19. The sample was PBMCs or T cells enriched from blood (not recorded which). The chain links TRBV7-9 to TRBJ2-1; no firm D call. CDR3: CASSFSGNEQFF. CDR3 bases: TGTGCCAGCAGCTTTTCAGGCAATGAGCAGTTCTTC. Full variable domain (outside the CDR3, taken from reference TRBV7-9 and TRBJ2-1): DTGVSQNPRHKITKRGQNVTFRCDPISEHNRLYWYRQTLGQGPEFLTYFQNEAQLEKSRLLSDRFSAERPKGSFSTLEIQRTEQGDSAMYLCASSFSGNEQFFGPGTRLTVL.